These 20 T cell receptor beta chains were all obtained from the same sample, sequenced in a study of cytomegalovirus exposure and HLA in healthy donors. The PCR used 60 Vbeta and 13 Jbeta primers. Generated by immunoSEQ multiplex PCR, the TCRdb table keeps only in-frame clones and is missing some. This sample yields about 190,000 clones, of which over 70% are seen a single time; under 2% belongs to the top ten. Specimen: PBMCs. The origin of the receptors is a man aged 40-49 years in good health and CMV-seropositive.

Regarding this clone: Other DNA sequences of this sample code for an identical CDR3. The chain has TRBV9 and TRBJ2-7; D is unclear. Germline values: CDR1 SGDLS, CDR2 YYNGEE. Trimming stripped 0 bases from V and 1 base from J, with 8 bases between. There are 14 residues in the CDR3. In nucleotides, the CDR3 is TGTGCCAGCAGCGTAGGAGCCGTTTCCTACGAGCAGTACTTC. This translates into CASSVGAVSYEQYF. Based on the CDR3 plus reference TRBV9 and TRBJ2-7, the full variable domain is DSGVTQTPKHLITATGQRVTLRCSPRSGDLSVYWYQQSLDQGLQFLIQYYNGEERAKGNILERFSAQQFPDLHSELNLSSLELGDSALYFCASSVGAVSYEQYFGPGTRLTVT.

The gene calls are TRBV28 and TRBJ2-1, with D maybe TRBD1 (5 bases). There are 17 residues in the CDR3. With 2 bases removed from V and 9 bases from J, the gap between germline ends came to 23 bases. The germline gives CDR1 MDHEN, CDR2 SYDVKM. The CDR3 DNA reads as TGTGCCAGCAGTTTAAAGTCCCAGGGATACGCGTGGGGTGAGCAGTTCTTC. Amino acid sequence: CASSLKSQGYAWGEQFF. Based on the CDR3 plus reference TRBV28 and TRBJ2-1, the full variable domain is DVKVTQSSRYLVKRTGEKVFLECVQDMDHENMFWYRQDPGLGLRLIYFSYDVKMKEKGDIPEGYSVSREKKERFSLILESASTNQTSMYLCASSLKSQGYAWGEQFFGPGTRLTVL.

This chain joins TRBV18 and TRBJ1-3; D possibly corresponds to TRBD1 (6 bases). The CDR3 is made up of 14 amino acids. V was shortened by 3 bases and J by 5 bases, with 11 bases between the two germline ends. The germline CDR1 and CDR2 sequences are KGHSH and LQKENI. In DNA, the CDR3 is TGTGCCAGCTCACCGGGCCAGGGGAGAAACACCATATATTTT. Its translation: CASSPGQGRNTIYF.

The chain combines TRBV27 with TRBJ2-1; D gene unclear. The CDR3 sequence is 15 residues long. Looked up from germline, CDR1 is MNHEY and CDR2 is SMNVEV (reference sequence). V shed 8 bases and J shed 4 bases, with 18 bases lying between them. CDR3: CASRAFNSPYNEQFF. DNA of the CDR3: TGTGCCAGCCGAGCCTTTAATTCTCCTTACAATGAGCAGTTCTTC.

A remark on this clone: At one of its ends the junction is not consistent with the germline gene, which may arise from a read error. This sample also contains other DNA sequences that code for the same CDR3. The rearrangement links TRBV15 to TRBJ2-7, with D perhaps TRBD2 (5 bases). This CDR3 is 13 amino acids long. Germline V CDR1 and CDR2: LNHNV, YYDKDF (reference sequence). The CDR3 reads CATSREGGYEQYF. In nucleotides, the CDR3 is TGTGCTACCAGCAGAGAAGGAGGATACGAGCAGTACTTC.

This clone was counted a single time. V usage is TRBV5-1 and J usage is TRBJ1-1; 7 bases are a match to TRBD1. V lost 3 bases to trimming and J lost 6 bases; unmatched junction nucleotides: 8. Per the germline V gene, CDR1 is SGHRS and CDR2 is YFSETQ. The CDR3 length is 14 residues. Here the CDR3 reads CASSSPTGVAEAFF. The CDR3 coding sequence is TGCGCCAGCAGCTCCCCTACAGGGGTCGCTGAAGCTTTCTTT.

The chain has TRBV10-1 and TRBJ2-1, with a weak D call TRBD2 (5 bases). The germline gives CDR1 WNHNN, CDR2 SYGVQD (reference sequence). CDR3 length: 12 residues. V gave up 7 bases and J gave up 6 bases, with 10 bases separating them. CDR3 loop: CASNGEGNEQFF. The CDR3 bases are TGCGCCAGCAACGGTGAGGGCAATGAGCAGTTCTTC.

This clone has only one observation. The chain uses TRBV15 and TRBJ2-7; D perhaps matches TRBD2 (6 bases). The ends were cut back, 0 bases at V and 3 bases at J, with 9 bases in the middle. Germline CDR1 is LNHNV and CDR2 is YYDKDF (reference sequence). This CDR3 region has 14 residues. CDR3 nucleotide sequence: TGTGCCACCAGCAGAGACGGGAGTAACTACGAGCAGTACTTC. Translation gives CATSRDGSNYEQYF. The full variable domain, rest sourced from reference TRBV15 and TRBJ2-7, is DAMVIQNPRYQVTQFGKPVTLSCSQTLNHNVMYWYQQKSSQAPKLLFHYYDKDFNNEADTPDNFQSRRPNTSFCFLDIRSPGLGDTAMYLCATSRDGSNYEQYFGPGTRLTVT.

This chain uses TRBV9 with TRBJ1-2; 9 nucleotides line up with TRBD1. The CDR3 has 16 amino acids. The ends lost 3 bases at V and 5 bases at J; junction bases unmatched: 11. CDR1 is SGDLS, CDR2 YYNGEE, per germline. This CDR3 is CASSAPGTGLIYGYTF. The CDR3 DNA sequence: TGTGCCAGCAGCGCGCCGGGGACAGGGCTGATTTATGGCTACACCTTC.

This rearrangement joins TRBV5-1 to TRBJ2-1; no clear D gene. From germline, CDR1 is SGHRS and CDR2 YFSETQ. This CDR3 has 14 residues. V was clipped by 4 bases and J by 0 bases, with 8 bases between them. For the CDR3, the DNA is TGCGCCAGCAGCGGTGGCAACTCCTACAATGAGCAGTTCTTC. Protein: CASSGGNSYNEQFF.

This chain connects TRBV15 to TRBJ1-5; no reliable D call. The CDR3 length is 13 residues. V shed 3 bases and J shed 2 bases, with 5 bases lying between them. Germline values: CDR1 LNHNV, CDR2 YYDKDF (reference sequence). CDR3 DNA: TGTGCCACCAGCAGCCAGGGCAATCAGCCCCAGCATTTT. It specifies CATSSQGNQPQHF.

This chain joins TRBV19 and TRBJ1-5; D not certain. The germline CDR1 and CDR2 sequences are LNHDA and SQIVND (reference sequence). The V gene lost 1 base and the J gene lost 0 bases, with 13 bases spanning the gap. This CDR3 spans 17 amino acids. DNA of the CDR3: TGTGCCAGTAGTATAGTAGTTACCCCGTATAGCAATCAGCCCCAGCATTTT. Protein product: CASSIVVTPYSNQPQHF.

The V call is TRBV11-2, the J call TRBJ1-2; tentatively, D is TRBD1 (6 bases). CDR1 is SGHAT, CDR2 FQNNGV, per germline. The length of the CDR3 is 15 residues. V was cut by 4 bases and J by 8 bases, with 20 bases left in between. The CDR3 sequence: CASSSSPQGNAGYTF. The CDR3 DNA sequence: TGTGCCAGCAGCTCCAGCCCGCAGGGGAATGCGGGCTACACCTTC.

The CDR3 DNA reads as TGTGCCAGCAGCTTAGCGCGGGGGGAGCGGGCCCGGTGGGATACGCAGTATTTT. Its translation: CASSLARGERARWDTQYF. The gene calls are TRBV7-2 and TRBJ2-3; 8 bases align to TRBD2. Germline assignment: CDR1 SGHTA and CDR2 FQGNSA. J gave up 6 bases and V 0 bases, and 14 bases lay outside the gene matches. The CDR3 spans 18 residues.

About this clone itself: This sample also contains other DNA sequences that code for the same CDR3. The genes are TRBV7-3 and TRBJ2-5; perhaps TRBD2 as D (6 bases). Germline assignment: CDR1 SGHTA and CDR2 FQGTGA. V was pared by 0 bases and J by 2 bases, with 10 bases between. The CDR3 spans 15 residues. The CDR3 region has the DNA TGTGCCAGCAGCTTAACTAGCGGAAGGCAAGAGACCCAGTACTTC. Translation: CASSLTSGRQETQYF. Full variable domain (rest looked up from reference TRBV7-3 and TRBJ2-5): GAGVSQTPSNKVTEKGKYVELRCDPISGHTALYWYRQSLGQGPEFLIYFQGTGAADDSGLPNDRFFAVRPEGSVSTLKIQRTERGDSAVYLCASSLTSGRQETQYFGPGTRLLVL.

The chain couples TRBV6-5 to TRBJ2-5; 12 bases align to TRBD2. Germline CDR1 MNHEY, CDR2 SVGAGI. J gave up 4 bases and V 6 bases, and 3 bases lay outside the gene matches. The CDR3 is 14 amino acids. The CDR3 reads CASRRLAGAETQYF. The CDR3 region has the DNA TGTGCCAGCAGGAGACTAGCGGGAGCAGAGACCCAGTACTTC.

CDR3: CASSLVAGGASGELFF. CDR3 DNA: TGCGCCAGCAGCTTGGTGGCAGGGGGCGCGTCCGGGGAGCTGTTTTTT. V gene TRBV5-1 combines with J gene TRBJ2-2, with 8 bases that match TRBD1. The V gene's germline CDR1 is SGHRS and CDR2 YFSETQ. The CDR3 has 16 residues. The V gene end was trimmed by 0 bases and the J gene end by 6 bases; junction bases not matched to a gene: 7. Based on the CDR3 plus reference TRBV5-1 and TRBJ2-2, the full variable domain is KAGVTQTPRYLIKTRGQQVTLSCSPISGHRSVSWYQQTPGQGLQFLFEYFSETQRNKGNFPGRFSGRQFSNSRSEMNVSTLELGDSALYLCASSLVAGGASGELFFGEGSRLTVL.

As concerns this clone: Germline and junction disagree at one end, which may indicate a read error. This rearrangement joins TRBV7-7 to TRBJ2-7; 8 bases map to TRBD2. Germline V CDR1 and CDR2: SSHAT, FNYEAQ (reference sequence). This CDR3 has 15 residues. The CDR3 DNA is TGTGCTAGCAGCCATGGACTAGCCGGCACGAGCGAGCAGTACTTC. This codes for CASSHGLAGTSEQYF.

The chain uses TRBV7-6 and TRBJ2-3; 8 bases are shared with TRBD2. V shed 5 bases and J 3 bases; nucleotides not matched to a gene: 7. CDR1 is SGHVS and CDR2 is FNYEAQ in the germline V gene. CDR3 length: 15 residues. CDR3: CASSTRLAMTDTQYF. The CDR3 DNA reads TGTGCCAGCAGCACCCGACTAGCGATGACAGATACGCAGTATTTT.

This chain joins TRBV29-1 and TRBJ1-2; 11 bases agree with TRBD1. The ends lost 6 bases at V and 3 bases at J; junction bases unmatched: 3. Germline V gene lookup returns CDR1 SQVTM and CDR2 ANQGSEA. The CDR3 totals 13 residues. In DNA, the CDR3 is TGCAGCGTCGGACAGGGGGCGGACTATGGCTACACCTTC. Protein sequence: CSVGQGADYGYTF.